The 8 T cell receptor beta chains in this list originate from one sample, sequenced in a study of OX40 agonist ivuxolimab in advanced cancers. Method: immunoSEQ multiplex PCR; TCRdb's copy keeps in-frame clones and lacks some. The profile shows about 62,000 clones, approximately 85% of them singletons. The specimen comprised CD4+ or CD8+ T cells sorted from blood, sampled in a trial of the OX40 agonist ivuxolimab. The receptors shown here come from an adult with an advanced solid tumor such as melanoma, head and neck, liver or kidney cancer.

This clone has only one observation. The V call is TRBV9, the J call TRBJ2-5, with TRBD2 matching over 10 bases. Trimming removed 0 bases from V and 2 bases from J; junction bases left unmatched: 4. The CDR3 is made up of 16 amino acids. CDR1 and CDR2 from the germline V gene are SGDLS and YYNGEE. Written as DNA, the CDR3 is TGTGCCAGCAGCGTAGGGGTAGCGGGAGGTCAAGAGACCCAGTACTTC. Its protein product is CASSVGVAGGQETQYF.

The chain links TRBV19 to TRBJ2-1, with TRBD2 matching 9 bases. From germline, CDR1 is LNHDA and CDR2 SQIVND (reference sequence). After removal of 5 bases from V and 4 bases from J, the junction contained 9 bases not matched to a gene. CDR3 length: 16 amino acids. The CDR3 region has the DNA TGTGCCAGTAGTGCCCCGACTAGCGGCAAATACAATGAGCAGTTCTTC. As protein: CASSAPTSGKYNEQFF.

This clone was seen a single time. V and J are TRBV28 and TRBJ2-1; D may be TRBD2 (6 bases). Germline values: CDR1 MDHEN, CDR2 SYDVKM. This CDR3 spans 16 amino acids. V gave up 4 bases and J gave up 4 bases, with 17 bases separating them. CDR3: CASSSRFGGNYNEQFF. The CDR3 DNA is TGTGCCAGCAGTTCCAGGTTCGGCGGGAATTACAATGAGCAGTTCTTC.

The chain couples TRBV27 to TRBJ2-7, with D perhaps matching TRBD1 (6 bases). Per germline, CDR1 MNHEY and CDR2 SMNVEV (reference sequence). V was trimmed by 5 bases and J by 4 bases, leaving 18 bases between them. CDR3 size: 15 residues. The CDR3 DNA follows: TGTGCCAGCAGTCCATCCGGGACAAACAGTTACGAGCAGTACTTC. Encoded protein: CASSPSGTNSYEQYF.

The DNA of the CDR3 is TGTGCCAGTAGTCCTGCTTGGGGGGATTACAATGAGCAGTTCTTC. It specifies CASSPAWGDYNEQFF. The chain has TRBV19 and TRBJ2-1, with D possibly being TRBD2 (6 bases). Per germline, CDR1 LNHDA and CDR2 SQIVND (reference sequence). V shed 5 bases and J shed 4 bases, with 15 bases lying between them. The CDR3 spans 15 residues. The variable domain in full, with the rest retrieved from reference TRBV19 and TRBJ2-1, is DGGITQSPKYLFRKEGQNVTLSCEQNLNHDAMYWYRQDPGQGLRLIYYSQIVNDFQKGDIAEGYSVSREKKESFPLTVTSAQKNPTAFYLCASSPAWGDYNEQFFGPGTRLTVL.

The V call is TRBV28, the J call TRBJ1-2; tentative D call: TRBD1 (6 bases). Trimming pared 1 base from V and 6 bases from J, leaving 18 bases between. This CDR3 has 16 amino acids. From germline, CDR1 is MDHEN and CDR2 SYDVKM. CDR3 protein: CASSLYGRGSLDGYTF. The CDR3 bases are TGTGCCAGCAGTTTATATGGCAGGGGCTCACTGGATGGCTACACCTTC.

The V gene is TRBV28, the J gene TRBJ2-7; 14 bases are a match to TRBD2. Germline lookup yields CDR1 MDHEN and CDR2 SYDVKM. The J segment lost 7 bases and the V segment lost 10 bases, leaving 12 bases of the junction unmatched. The CDR3 is made up of 15 amino acids. Here the CDR3 DNA reads TGTGCCACTCGAACCCCGGGACTAGCGGGAGTTGAGCAGTACTTC. This encodes CATRTPGLAGVEQYF. The variable domain in full, completed from reference TRBV28 and TRBJ2-7, reads DVKVTQSSRYLVKRTGEKVFLECVQDMDHENMFWYRQDPGLGLRLIYFSYDVKMKEKGDIPEGYSVSREKKERFSLILESASTNQTSMYLCATRTPGLAGVEQYFGPGTRLTVT.

CDR3 in amino acids: CASSSGLSSYEQYF. The CDR3 DNA reads TGTGCCAGCAGTTCAGGGTTGAGCTCCTACGAGCAGTACTTC. The J gene is TRBJ2-7, the V gene TRBV2, with a tentative D call TRBD1 (5 bases). CDR1 and CDR2 (germline): SNHLY, FYNNEI. V was shortened by 5 bases and J by 0 bases, with 11 bases between the two germline ends. The CDR3 runs 14 residues.